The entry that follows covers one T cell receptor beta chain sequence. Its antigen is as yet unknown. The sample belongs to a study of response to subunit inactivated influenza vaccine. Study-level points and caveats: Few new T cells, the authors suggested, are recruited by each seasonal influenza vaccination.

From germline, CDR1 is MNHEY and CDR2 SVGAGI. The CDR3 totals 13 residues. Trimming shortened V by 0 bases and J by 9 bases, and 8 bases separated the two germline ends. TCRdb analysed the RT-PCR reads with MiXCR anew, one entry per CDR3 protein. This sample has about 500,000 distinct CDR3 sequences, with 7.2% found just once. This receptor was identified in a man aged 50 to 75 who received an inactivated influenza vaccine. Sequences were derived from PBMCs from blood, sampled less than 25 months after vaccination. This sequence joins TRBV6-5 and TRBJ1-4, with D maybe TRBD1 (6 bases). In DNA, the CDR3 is TGTGCCAGCAGTTACTCCCAGGGGAAAAAACTGTTTTTT. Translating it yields CASSYSQGKKLFF.